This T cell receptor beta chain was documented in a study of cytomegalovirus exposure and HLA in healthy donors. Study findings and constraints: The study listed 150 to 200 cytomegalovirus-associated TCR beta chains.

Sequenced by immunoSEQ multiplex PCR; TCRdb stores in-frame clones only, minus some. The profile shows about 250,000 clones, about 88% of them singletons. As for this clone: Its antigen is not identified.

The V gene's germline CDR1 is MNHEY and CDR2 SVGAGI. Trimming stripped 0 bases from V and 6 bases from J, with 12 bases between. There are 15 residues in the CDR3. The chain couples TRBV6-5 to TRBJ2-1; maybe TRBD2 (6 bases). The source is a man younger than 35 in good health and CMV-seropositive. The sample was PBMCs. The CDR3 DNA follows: TGTGCCAGCAGTTACTCGGGACTCCACCCCAATGAGCAGTTCTTC. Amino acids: CASSYSGLHPNEQFF.